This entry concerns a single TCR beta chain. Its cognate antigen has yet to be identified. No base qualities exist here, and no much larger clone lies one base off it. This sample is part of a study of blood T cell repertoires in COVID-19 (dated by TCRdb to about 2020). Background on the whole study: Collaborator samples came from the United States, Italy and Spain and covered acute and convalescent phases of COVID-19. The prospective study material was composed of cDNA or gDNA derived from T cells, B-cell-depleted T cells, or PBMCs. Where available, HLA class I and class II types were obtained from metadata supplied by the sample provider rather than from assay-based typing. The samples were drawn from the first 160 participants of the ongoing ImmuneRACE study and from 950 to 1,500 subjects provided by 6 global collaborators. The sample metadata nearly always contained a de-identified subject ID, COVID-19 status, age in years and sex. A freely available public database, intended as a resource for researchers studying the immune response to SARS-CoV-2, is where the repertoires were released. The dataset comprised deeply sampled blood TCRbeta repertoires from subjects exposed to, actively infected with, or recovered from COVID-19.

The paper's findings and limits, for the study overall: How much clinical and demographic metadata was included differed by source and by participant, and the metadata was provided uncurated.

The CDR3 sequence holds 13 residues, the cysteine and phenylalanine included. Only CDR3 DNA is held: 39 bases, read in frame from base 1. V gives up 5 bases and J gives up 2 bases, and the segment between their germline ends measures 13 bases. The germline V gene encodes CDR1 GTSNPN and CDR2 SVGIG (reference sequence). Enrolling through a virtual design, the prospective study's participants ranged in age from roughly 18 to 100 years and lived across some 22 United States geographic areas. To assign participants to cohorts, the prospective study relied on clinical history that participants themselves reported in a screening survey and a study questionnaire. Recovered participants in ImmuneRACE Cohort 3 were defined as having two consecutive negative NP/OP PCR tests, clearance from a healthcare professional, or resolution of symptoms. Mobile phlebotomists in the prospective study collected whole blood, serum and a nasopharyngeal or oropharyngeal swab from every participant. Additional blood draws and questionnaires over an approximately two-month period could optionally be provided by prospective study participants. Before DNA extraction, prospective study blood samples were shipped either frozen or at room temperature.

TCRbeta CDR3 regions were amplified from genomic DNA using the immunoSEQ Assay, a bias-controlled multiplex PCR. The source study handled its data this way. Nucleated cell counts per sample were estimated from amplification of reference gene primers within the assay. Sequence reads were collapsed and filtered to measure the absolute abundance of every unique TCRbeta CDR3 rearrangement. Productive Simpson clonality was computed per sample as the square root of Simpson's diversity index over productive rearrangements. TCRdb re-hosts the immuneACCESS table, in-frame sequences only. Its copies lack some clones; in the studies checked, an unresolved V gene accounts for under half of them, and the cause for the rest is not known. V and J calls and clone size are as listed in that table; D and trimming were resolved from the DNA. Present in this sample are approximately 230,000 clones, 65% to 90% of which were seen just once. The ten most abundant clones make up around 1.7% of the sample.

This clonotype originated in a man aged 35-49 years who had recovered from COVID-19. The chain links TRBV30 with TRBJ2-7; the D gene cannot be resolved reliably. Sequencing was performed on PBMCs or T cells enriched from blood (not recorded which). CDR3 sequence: CAWDALAAYEQYF. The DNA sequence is TGTGCCTGGGACGCATTGGCGGCCTACGAGCAGTACTTC.